This T cell receptor (beta chain) was identified during a study of control samples from healthy donors and cancer patients. Produced via immunoSEQ multiplex PCR; TCRdb's table is partial and in-frame only. The data show some 82,000 clones, 65% to 90% seen once. The sequence was obtained from a man between 60 and 75 years old with head and neck cancer. Sequenced: PBMCs.

CDR3 DNA sequence: TGTGCCAGCAGCCTTAGCCGGCTCTCAAATGAGCAGTTCTTC. This translates into CASSLSRLSNEQFF. This chain joins TRBV3-1 (or the pseudogene TRBV3-2) and TRBJ2-1; D is unclear. The V end lost 4 bases, the J end lost 7 bases, and 14 bases lay between the germline ends. Germline V gene data show CDR1 as LGHDT and CDR2 as YNNKEL (reference sequence). This CDR3 comprises 14 residues.